The sequence of this TCR beta chain was determined in a study of T cell responses to AZD1222 COVID-19 vaccine. The table came from immunoSEQ multiplex PCR; TCRdb's copy has only in-frame clones and leaves some out. The sample consists of approximately 180,000 clones, around nine tenths of them appearing once. Germline-derived CDR1 and CDR2 are SGHTA and FQGTGA. The V end was cut by 6 bases, the J end by 3 bases, with 18 bases between. CDR3 size: 15 residues. The chain combines TRBV7-3 with TRBJ2-7, with D possibly TRBD2 on 5 matching bases. This sample comprised peripheral blood, obtained 28 days after the second dose of the MenACWY control vaccine. This TCR derives from an adult who received the MenACWY meningococcal vaccine as a control. In DNA form, the CDR3 reads TGTGCCAGCAGTCGCGGTCCTGGAGGATACTACGAGCAGTACTTC. As protein: CASSRGPGGYYEQYF.